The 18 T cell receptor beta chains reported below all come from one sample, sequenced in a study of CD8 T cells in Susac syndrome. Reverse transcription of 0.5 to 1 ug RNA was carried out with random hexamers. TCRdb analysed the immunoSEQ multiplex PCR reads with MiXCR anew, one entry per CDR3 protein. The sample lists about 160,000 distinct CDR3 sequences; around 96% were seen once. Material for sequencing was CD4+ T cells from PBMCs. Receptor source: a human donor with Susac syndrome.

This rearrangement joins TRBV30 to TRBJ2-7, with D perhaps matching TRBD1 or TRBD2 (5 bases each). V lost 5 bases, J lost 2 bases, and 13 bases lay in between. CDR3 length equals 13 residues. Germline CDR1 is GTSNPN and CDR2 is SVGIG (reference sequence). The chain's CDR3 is CAWVRDGTYEQYF. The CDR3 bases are TGTGCCTGGGTCCGGGACGGAACCTACGAGCAGTACTTC.

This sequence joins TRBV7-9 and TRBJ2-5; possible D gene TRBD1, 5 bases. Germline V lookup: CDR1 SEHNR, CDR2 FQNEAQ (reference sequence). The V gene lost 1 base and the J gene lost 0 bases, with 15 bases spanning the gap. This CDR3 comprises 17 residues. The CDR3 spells CASSLGSSDRYQETQYF. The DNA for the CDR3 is TGTGCCAGCAGCTTAGGATCCTCCGACAGATACCAAGAGACCCAGTACTTC.

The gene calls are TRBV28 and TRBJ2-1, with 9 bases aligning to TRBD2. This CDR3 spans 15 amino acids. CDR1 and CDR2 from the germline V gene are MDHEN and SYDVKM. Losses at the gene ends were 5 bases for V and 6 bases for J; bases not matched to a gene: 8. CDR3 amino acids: CASSPTSGPGNEQFF. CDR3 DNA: TGTGCCAGCAGTCCGACTAGCGGACCAGGCAATGAGCAGTTCTTC.

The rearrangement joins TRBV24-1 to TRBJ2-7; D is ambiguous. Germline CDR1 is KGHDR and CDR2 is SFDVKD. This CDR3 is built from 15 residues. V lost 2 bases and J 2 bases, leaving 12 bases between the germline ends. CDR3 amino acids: CATSDSDGHAYEQYF. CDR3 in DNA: TGTGCCACCAGTGATTCCGACGGGCACGCCTACGAGCAGTACTTC.

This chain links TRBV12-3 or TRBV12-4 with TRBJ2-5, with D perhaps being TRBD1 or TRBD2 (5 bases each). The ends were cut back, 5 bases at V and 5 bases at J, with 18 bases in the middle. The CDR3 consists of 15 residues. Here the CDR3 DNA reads TGTGCCAGCAGTCGACCTGGGGGATTGGTGGAGACCCAGTACTTC. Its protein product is CASSRPGGLVETQYF.

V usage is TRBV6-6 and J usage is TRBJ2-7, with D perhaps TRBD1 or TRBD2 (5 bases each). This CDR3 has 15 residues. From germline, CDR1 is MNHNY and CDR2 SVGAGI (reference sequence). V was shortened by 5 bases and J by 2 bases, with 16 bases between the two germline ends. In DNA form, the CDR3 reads TGTGCCAGCAGTCCTATGGGACGGGTAGCCTACGAGCAGTACTTC. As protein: CASSPMGRVAYEQYF.

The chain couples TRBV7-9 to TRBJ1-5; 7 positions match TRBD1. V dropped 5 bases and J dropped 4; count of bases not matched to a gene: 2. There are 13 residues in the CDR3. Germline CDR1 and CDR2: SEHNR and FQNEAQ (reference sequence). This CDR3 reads CASSMGQNQPQHF. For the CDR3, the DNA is TGTGCCAGCAGCATGGGACAGAATCAGCCCCAGCATTTT. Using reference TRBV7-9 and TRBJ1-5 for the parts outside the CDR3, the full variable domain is DTGVSQNPRHKITKRGQNVTFRCDPISEHNRLYWYRQTLGQGPEFLTYFQNEAQLEKSRLLSDRFSAERPKGSFSTLEIQRTEQGDSAMYLCASSMGQNQPQHFGDGTRLSIL.

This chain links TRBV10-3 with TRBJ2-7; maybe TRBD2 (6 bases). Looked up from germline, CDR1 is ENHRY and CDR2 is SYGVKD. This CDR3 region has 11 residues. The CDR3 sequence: CATVNGGYVHV. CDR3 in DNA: TGTGCCACCGTTAACGGGGGATACGTTCACGTC.

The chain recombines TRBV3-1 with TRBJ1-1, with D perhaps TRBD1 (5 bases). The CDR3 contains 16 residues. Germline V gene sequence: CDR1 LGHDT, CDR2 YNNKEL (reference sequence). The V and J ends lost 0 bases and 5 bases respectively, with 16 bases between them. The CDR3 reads CASSQDYGHLGTEAFF. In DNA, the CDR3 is TGTGCCAGCAGCCAAGATTATGGACACTTGGGGACTGAAGCTTTCTTT. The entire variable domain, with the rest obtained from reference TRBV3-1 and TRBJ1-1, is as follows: DTAVSQTPKYLVTQMGNDKSIKCEQNLGHDTMYWYKQDSKKFLKIMFSYNNKELIINETVPNRFSPKSPDKAHLNLHINSLELGDSAVYFCASSQDYGHLGTEAFFGQGTRLTVV.

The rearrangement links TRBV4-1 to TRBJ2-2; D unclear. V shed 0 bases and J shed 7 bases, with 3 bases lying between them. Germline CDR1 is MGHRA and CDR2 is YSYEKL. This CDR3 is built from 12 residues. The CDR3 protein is CASSQDYGELFF. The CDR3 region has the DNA TGCGCCAGCAGCCAAGATTACGGGGAGCTGTTTTTT.

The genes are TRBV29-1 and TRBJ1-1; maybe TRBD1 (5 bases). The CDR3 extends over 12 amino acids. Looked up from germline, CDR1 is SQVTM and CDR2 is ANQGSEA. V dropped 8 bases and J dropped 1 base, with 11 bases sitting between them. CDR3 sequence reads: CSTGRANTEAFF. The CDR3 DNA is TGCAGCACGGGACGGGCGAACACTGAAGCTTTCTTT. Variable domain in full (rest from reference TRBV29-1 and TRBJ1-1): SAVISQKPSRDICQRGTSLTIQCQVDSQVTMMFWYRQQPGQSLTLIATANQGSEATYESGFVIDKFPISRPNLTFSTLTVSNMSPEDSSIYLCSTGRANTEAFFGQGTRLTVV.

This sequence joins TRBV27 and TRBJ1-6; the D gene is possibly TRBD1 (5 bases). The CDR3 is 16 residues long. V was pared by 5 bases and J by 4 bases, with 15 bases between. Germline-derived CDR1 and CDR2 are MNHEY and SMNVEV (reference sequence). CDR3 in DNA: TGTGCCAGCAGTACCAGACCGGGGACGTATAATTCACCCCTCCACTTT. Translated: CASSTRPGTYNSPLHF.

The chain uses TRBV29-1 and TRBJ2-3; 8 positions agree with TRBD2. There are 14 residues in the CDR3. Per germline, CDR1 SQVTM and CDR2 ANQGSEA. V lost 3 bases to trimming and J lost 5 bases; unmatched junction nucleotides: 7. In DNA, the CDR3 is TGCAGCGTTGATACTGGACTAGCAGTAGATACGCAGTATTTT. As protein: CSVDTGLAVDTQYF.

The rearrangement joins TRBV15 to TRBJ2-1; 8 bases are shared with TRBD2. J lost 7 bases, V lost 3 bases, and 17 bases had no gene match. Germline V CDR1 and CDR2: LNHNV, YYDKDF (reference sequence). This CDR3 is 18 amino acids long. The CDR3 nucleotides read TGTGCCACCAGCAGGAAGGGGACGGGGGGGCCCAGAGGGAATGAGCAGTTCTTC. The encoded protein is CATSRKGTGGPRGNEQFF.

CDR3 amino acids: CASSLVGFGFHTEAFF. In nucleotides, the CDR3 is TGTGCCAGCAGTTTAGTAGGGTTCGGGTTTCACACTGAAGCTTTCTTT. The chain carries TRBV28 and TRBJ1-1; no firm D call. The germline V and J ends were trimmed by 2 bases and 3 bases, with 16 bases remaining between them. Per the germline V gene, CDR1 is MDHEN and CDR2 is SYDVKM. This CDR3 has 16 residues. Full variable domain (outside the CDR3, taken from reference TRBV28 and TRBJ1-1): DVKVTQSSRYLVKRTGEKVFLECVQDMDHENMFWYRQDPGLGLRLIYFSYDVKMKEKGDIPEGYSVSREKKERFSLILESASTNQTSMYLCASSLVGFGFHTEAFFGQGTRLTVV.

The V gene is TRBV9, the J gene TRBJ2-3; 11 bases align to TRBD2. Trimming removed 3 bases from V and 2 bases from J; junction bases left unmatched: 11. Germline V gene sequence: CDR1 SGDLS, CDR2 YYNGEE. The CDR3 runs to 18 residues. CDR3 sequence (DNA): TGTGCCAGCAGCGAAGAGGTGGCTAGCGGGGGGCACACAGATACGCAGTATTTT. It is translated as CASSEEVASGGHTDTQYF.

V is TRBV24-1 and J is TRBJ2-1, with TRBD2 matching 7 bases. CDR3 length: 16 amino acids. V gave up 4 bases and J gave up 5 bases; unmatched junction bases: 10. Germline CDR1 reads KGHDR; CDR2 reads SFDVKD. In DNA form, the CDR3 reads TGTGCCACCAGTGACCTAGGGCTAGCGGCCAACAATGAGCAGTTCTTC. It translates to CATSDLGLAANNEQFF.

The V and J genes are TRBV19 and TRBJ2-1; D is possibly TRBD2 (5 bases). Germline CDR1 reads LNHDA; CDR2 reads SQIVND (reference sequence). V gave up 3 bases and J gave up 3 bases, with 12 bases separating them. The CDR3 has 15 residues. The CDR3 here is CASSMAAGGYNEQFF. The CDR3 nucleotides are TGTGCCAGTAGTATGGCAGCAGGAGGCTACAATGAGCAGTTCTTC.